The clone carrying this T cell receptor (beta chain) was counted a few times. Its antigen is not known. Every bit of the isolated RNA underwent reverse transcription, so sequencing read expressed TCRB transcripts. Clones were sequenced by immunoSEQ multiplex PCR, and TCRdb holds only the in-frame ones, with some missing. The sample has 250,000 to 350,000 clones, around 10% seen once. The data were obtained in a study of beta chain features in type 1 diabetes. Study background: No patient-donor differences in age, gender, total cells or subset yield.

The trim removed 5 bases at V and 7 bases at J, leaving 22 bases unmatched. The CDR3 length is 18 residues. Germline V lookup: CDR1 PRHDT, CDR2 FYEKMQ (reference sequence). Findings of the study overall: Comparison showed that naive, central memory and Treg TCRB repertoires appeared more similar among patients than among healthy donors. PCR might favor shorter templates, but any such skew would affect patients and controls equally.

V gene TRBV13 combines with J gene TRBJ2-7; TRBD1 aligns across 8 bases. Sequenced sample: naive CD4+ T cells from blood. This clonotype originated in a woman between 25 and 40 years old in good health. DNA of the CDR3: TGTGCCAGCAGCGCGAGACAGGGGCGAGGAGAAATGGCGAGGGAGCAGTACTTC. Encoded protein: CASSARQGRGEMAREQYF.